The following is a TCR beta chain sequence with its context. This record belongs to a study of OX40 agonist ivuxolimab in advanced cancers. Study details: Participants could have had prior anti-PD-1, anti-PD-L1 or anti-CTLA-4 therapy, and roughly 40% had some.

Patients were ineligible given autoimmune disease history or systemic immunosuppression. This table comes from immunoSEQ multiplex PCR, and its TCRdb copy is limited to in-frame clones, with some not included. The profile covers about 79,000 clones, with 80% to 95% appearing a single time and roughly 6.9% taken by the ten largest. The specimen was CD4+ or CD8+ T cells sorted from blood, collected in a trial of the OX40 agonist ivuxolimab. The clonotype originates from an adult with an advanced solid tumor such as melanoma, head and neck, liver or kidney cancer.

The CDR3 nucleotides are TGCAGCGTTTGGGAAGATGGCTACACCTTC. This sequence encodes CSVWEDGYTF. The chain uses TRBV29-1 and TRBJ1-2, with D unresolved. The CDR3 is 10 amino acids. CDR1 and CDR2 from the germline V gene are SQVTM and ANQGSEA. Trimming removed 5 bases from V and 6 bases from J, with 7 bases in between.